Described below is a single T cell receptor (beta chain) sequence and its context. The data stem from a study of T cell changes during pregnancy in multiple sclerosis. The protocol was immunoSEQ multiplex PCR, while the TCRdb copy is restricted to in-frame clones and leaves out a portion. The table records tens of thousands of clones, around 91% of them present only once. This CDR3 is built from 14 residues. Germline-derived CDR1 and CDR2 are SEHNR and FQNEAQ (reference sequence). V lost 5 bases and J 0 bases, leaving 8 bases between the germline ends. This chain joins TRBV7-9 and TRBJ2-1, with D tentatively TRBD2 (6 bases). The sequences come from peripheral blood, collected in the third trimester of pregnancy. This receptor was obtained from a female donor in good health, enrolled as a control in a pregnancy study. The DNA for the CDR3 is TGTGCCAGCAGCGTCGGGGGCTCCTACAATGAGCAGTTCTTC. This gives the protein CASSVGGSYNEQFF.